The next 25 T cell receptor beta chains were all read from a single sample in a study of blood T cell repertoires in COVID-19. The repertoire was sequenced with immunoSEQ multiplex PCR; TCRdb's copy has only in-frame clones and lacks some. The table records about 300,000 clones, 83% of them present only once. The sample taken for sequencing was peripheral blood. All receptors come from a woman aged 45-65 years with acute or convalescent COVID-19.

This clone has a count of ten or more. The chain links TRBV5-4 to TRBJ1-3; D ambiguous. CDR1 is SGHNT and CDR2 is YYREEE in the germline V gene (reference sequence). The CDR3 contains 14 residues. V lost 4 bases and J 3 bases, leaving 11 bases between the germline ends. As DNA, the CDR3 is TGTGCCAGCAGCCAAGACTTGAGTGGAAACACCATATATTTT. Residues: CASSQDLSGNTIYF.

On this clone itself: Other DNA sequences in the same sample also yield this CDR3. The chain joins TRBV5-1 to TRBJ2-3; perhaps TRBD2 as D (5 bases). This CDR3 spans 13 amino acids. CDR1 and CDR2 from the germline V gene are SGHRS and YFSETQ. Trimming removed 0 bases at V and 4 bases at J, with 6 bases between. CDR3 nucleotide sequence: TGCGCCAGCAGCTTGGGAGGGCCAGATACGCAGTATTTT. This codes for CASSLGGPDTQYF.

The rearrangement links TRBV2 to TRBJ1-2; 7 positions agree with TRBD1. The CDR3 sequence is 14 residues long. CDR1 is SNHLY and CDR2 is FYNNEI in the germline V gene. Trimming removed 4 bases from V and 8 bases from J; junction bases left unmatched: 10. The chain's CDR3 is CASSAGQEMWGYTF. The DNA of the CDR3 is TGTGCCAGCAGTGCCGGACAGGAAATGTGGGGCTACACCTTC.

The gene calls are TRBV7-6 and TRBJ1-1; D is perhaps TRBD1 (6 bases). Between the trimmed V and J ends, which lost 2 bases and 11 bases, there was a span of 9 bases. CDR3 length: 11 amino acids. CDR1 and CDR2 (germline): SGHVS, FNYEAQ. For the CDR3, the DNA is TGTGCCAGCAGCTTAACAGGGCCGGCTTTCTTT. Encoded protein: CASSLTGPAFF. Full variable domain (missing parts from reference TRBV7-6 and TRBJ1-1): GAGVSQSPRYKVTKRGQDVALRCDPISGHVSLYWYRQALGQGPEFLTYFNYEAQQDKSGLPNDRFSAERPEGSISTLTIQRTEQRDSAMYRCASSLTGPAFFGQGTRLTVV.

This clone was seen a single time. The V gene is TRBV27, the J gene TRBJ2-7; the match to TRBD1 covers 7 bases. The V gene end was trimmed by 2 bases and the J gene end by 7 bases; junction bases not matched to a gene: 5. Germline lookup yields CDR1 MNHEY and CDR2 SMNVEV (reference sequence). The CDR3 has 13 residues. The CDR3 coding sequence is TGTGCCAGCAGTTTAAAGGGGGCGGATGAGCAGTACGTC. This gives the protein CASSLKGADEQYV.

The V gene is TRBV4-2, the J gene TRBJ2-6; TRBD1 matches at 9 bases. Germline values: CDR1 LGHNA, CDR2 YNFKEQ. The CDR3 totals 18 residues. The ends lost 4 bases at V and 0 bases at J; junction bases unmatched: 7. This chain's CDR3 is CASSPWSGQGSGANVLTF. CDR3 DNA: TGTGCCAGCAGCCCGTGGTCGGGACAGGGCTCTGGGGCCAACGTCCTGACTTTC.

The chain recombines TRBV2 with TRBJ1-4; perhaps TRBD1 as D (5 bases). This CDR3 contains 14 residues. The V end lost 8 bases, the J end lost 2 bases, and 12 bases lay between the germline ends. Germline V CDR1 and CDR2: SNHLY, FYNNEI. The CDR3 DNA follows: TGTGCCAGCTGGGAGGGGTGGACTAATGAAAAACTGTTTTTT. Amino acids: CASWEGWTNEKLFF. The whole variable domain, filled in from reference TRBV2 and TRBJ1-4, reads EPEVTQTPSHQVTQMGQEVILRCVPISNHLYFYWYRQILGQKVEFLVSFYNNEISEKSEIFDDQFSVERPDGSNFTLKIRSTKLEDSAMYFCASWEGWTNEKLFFGSGTQLSVL.

This CDR3 reads CASSHTGQFNTEAFF. Written as DNA, the CDR3 is TGTGCCAGCAGCCACACTGGACAGTTTAACACTGAAGCTTTCTTT. The chain employs TRBV5-4 and TRBJ1-1; maybe TRBD1 (6 bases). The germline V gene encodes CDR1 SGHNT and CDR2 YYREEE (reference sequence). V lost 4 bases to trimming and J lost 2 bases, with 15 bases between them. The CDR3 covers 15 residues.

V usage is TRBV5-4 and J usage is TRBJ1-3; tentatively, D is TRBD1 (6 bases). Germline CDR1 and CDR2: SGHNT and YYREEE (reference sequence). The CDR3 is 16 residues long. V was trimmed by 4 bases and J by 0 bases, leaving 14 bases between them. The CDR3 here is CASSGGGVFSGNTIYF. The CDR3 DNA sequence: TGTGCCAGCAGCGGAGGGGGGGTCTTCTCTGGAAACACCATATATTTT.

The chain joins TRBV18 to TRBJ2-1; 8 bases map to TRBD1. CDR3 length equals 15 residues. Per germline, CDR1 KGHSH and CDR2 LQKENI. V was clipped by 6 bases and J by 2 bases; unmatched bases: 6. For the CDR3, the DNA is TGTGCCAGCTCCCCAGGACAGGGACCCTACAATGAGCAGTTCTTC. The encoded protein is CASSPGQGPYNEQFF.

This clone appeared a few times. V gene TRBV3-1 (or the pseudogene TRBV3-2) combines with J gene TRBJ1-5; 7 nucleotides align to TRBD1. Germline V lookup: CDR1 LGHDT, CDR2 YNNKEL (reference sequence). With V trimmed by 4 bases and J by 2 bases, 2 bases remained unmatched. The CDR3 has 14 residues. The CDR3 coding sequence is TGTGCCAGCAGCCCAACAGGGGGCAATCAGCCCCAGCATTTT. This sequence encodes CASSPTGGNQPQHF.

The V and J genes are TRBV2 and TRBJ2-5, with D maybe TRBD2 (6 bases). V was shortened by 2 bases and J by 5 bases, with 15 bases between the two germline ends. CDR1 and CDR2 from the germline V gene are SNHLY and FYNNEI. CDR3 size: 15 residues. The CDR3 bases are TGTGCCAGCAGTGAAATACTAGCTCGCAAGGAGACCCAGTACTTC. This sequence encodes CASSEILARKETQYF.

Concerning this clone itself: Different DNA sequences within this sample yield the same CDR3. The genes are TRBV5-1 and TRBJ2-3; tentative D call: TRBD1 (6 bases). CDR3 length equals 15 residues. Trimming stripped 2 bases from V and 2 bases from J, with 12 bases between. CDR1 is SGHRS and CDR2 is YFSETQ in the germline V gene. The CDR3 sequence is CASSFGGLSTDTQYF. The DNA for the CDR3 is TGCGCCAGCAGCTTTGGGGGCCTGTCCACAGATACGCAGTATTTT.

Only one count was recorded for this clone. V is TRBV5-5 and J is TRBJ2-1; 7 nucleotides line up with TRBD1. Looked up from germline, CDR1 is SGHKS and CDR2 is YYEKEE (reference sequence). CDR3 length: 16 amino acids. V lost 2 bases to trimming and J lost 0 bases; unmatched junction nucleotides: 5. The CDR3 sequence: CASSLIGQASYNEQFF. The CDR3, as DNA: TGTGCCAGCAGCTTAATAGGACAGGCCTCCTACAATGAGCAGTTCTTC.

The rearrangement joins TRBV5-6 to TRBJ2-5, with 7 bases identical to TRBD1. V trimming: 1 base; J trimming: 4 bases; junction bases outside the gene matches: 4. This CDR3 spans 14 amino acids. Germline lookup yields CDR1 SGHDT and CDR2 YYEEEE. The CDR3 coding sequence is TGTGCCAGCAGCTTGACAGGGGAGCGAGAGACCCAGTACTTC. Residues: CASSLTGERETQYF. Using reference TRBV5-6 and TRBJ2-5 for the parts outside the CDR3, the full variable domain is DAGVTQSPTHLIKTRGQQVTLRCSPKSGHDTVSWYQQALGQGPQFIFQYYEEEERQRGNFPDRFSGHQFPNYSSELNVNALLLGDSALYLCASSLTGERETQYFGPGTRLLVL.

This rearrangement joins TRBV7-9 to TRBJ1-5; D gene unclear. CDR1 is SEHNR, CDR2 FQNEAQ, per germline (reference sequence). CDR3 length: 12 residues. Between the trimmed V and J ends, which lost 1 base and 5 bases, there was a span of 3 bases. The chain's CDR3 is CASSLGDQPQHF. The CDR3 nucleotides read TGTGCCAGCAGCTTAGGAGATCAGCCCCAGCATTTT.

The rearrangement links TRBV2 to TRBJ2-7; 7 bases map to TRBD1. The trim removed 6 bases at V and 1 base at J, leaving 0 bases unmatched. Looked up from germline, CDR1 is SNHLY and CDR2 is FYNNEI. The CDR3 length is 12 residues. The CDR3 reads CASRTGSYEQYV. CDR3 in DNA: TGTGCCAGCAGGACAGGGTCCTACGAGCAGTACGTC.

The genes are TRBV4-3 and TRBJ1-2; the D gene is possibly TRBD1 (6 bases). The CDR3 has 15 amino acids. CDR1 is LGHNA and CDR2 is YSLEER in the germline V gene. Trimming shortened V by 0 bases and J by 7 bases, and 15 bases separated the two germline ends. For the CDR3, the DNA is TGCGCCAGCAGCCAAGATCAAGGGGGAGGGGGTGGCTACACCTTC. Its protein is CASSQDQGGGGGYTF.

This chain connects TRBV2 to TRBJ1-1; 9 nucleotides match TRBD1. Per germline, CDR1 SNHLY and CDR2 FYNNEI. J lost 0 bases, V lost 5 bases, and 4 bases had no gene match. The CDR3 spans 15 residues. This chain's CDR3 is CASSPRTGVNTEAFF. CDR3 in DNA: TGTGCCAGCAGTCCACGGACAGGGGTGAACACTGAAGCTTTCTTT.

The chain employs TRBV6-6 and TRBJ1-1, with 8 bases matching TRBD1. J was trimmed by 10 bases and V by 5 bases; bases with no gene match: 3. The CDR3 has 11 residues. CDR1 and CDR2 from the germline V gene are MNHNY and SVGAGI (reference sequence). The CDR3 DNA reads as TGTGCCAGCAGTGAGGACAGGGCAGCTTTCTTT. The encoded protein is CASSEDRAAFF.

This clone was seen just once. The rearrangement joins TRBV18 to TRBJ1-2, with 8 bases lining up with TRBD1. The CDR3 is 15 amino acids. The ends lost 6 bases at V and 3 bases at J; junction bases unmatched: 9. Looked up from germline, CDR1 is KGHSH and CDR2 is LQKENI. This chain's CDR3 is CASSPDRGRDYGYTF. The CDR3 DNA reads as TGTGCCAGCTCCCCAGACAGGGGTCGTGACTATGGCTACACCTTC.

V usage is TRBV19 and J usage is TRBJ1-2, with 9 bases lining up with TRBD1. The V segment lost 6 bases and the J segment 8 bases; nucleotides outside the gene matches: 4. The CDR3 contains 12 residues. Germline V gene sequence: CDR1 LNHDA, CDR2 SQIVND (reference sequence). DNA for the CDR3: TGTGCCAGTAGAGGGACAGGGTTGGGCTACACCTTC. Amino acid sequence: CASRGTGLGYTF.

The chain couples TRBV29-1 to TRBJ2-2; 7 nucleotides match TRBD2. V gave up 6 bases and J gave up 4 bases; unmatched junction bases: 5. Germline CDR1 SQVTM, CDR2 ANQGSEA. The CDR3 runs to 13 residues. CDR3 sequence reads: CSVRDYLTGELFF. CDR3 DNA: TGCAGCGTGCGGGACTACCTCACCGGGGAGCTGTTTTTT.

This chain links TRBV19 with TRBJ1-1; D uncertain. CDR1 is LNHDA and CDR2 is SQIVND in the germline V gene (reference sequence). CDR3 size: 14 residues. V was clipped by 3 bases and J by 0 bases, with 8 bases between them. The CDR3 nucleotides are TGTGCCAGTAGTATCGGCGGTTTGAACACTGAAGCTTTCTTT. Amino acid sequence: CASSIGGLNTEAFF.

This sequence joins TRBV11-2 and TRBJ2-1; possibly TRBD1 for D (7 bases). Per germline, CDR1 SGHAT and CDR2 FQNNGV. The CDR3 loop spans 13 amino acids. Between the trimmed V and J ends, which lost 3 bases and 8 bases, there was a span of 11 bases. Here the CDR3 reads CASSFDREDEQFF. DNA for the CDR3: TGTGCCAGCAGCTTCGACAGGGAGGATGAGCAGTTCTTC.